This TCR beta chain was observed in a study of T-cell reconstitution after alpha-beta-depleted transplantation in children. Molecular barcoding with unique molecular identifiers was used for the TCRbeta library. TCRdb re-called the PCR reads through MiXCR, storing one row per CDR3 protein. The sample has about 110,000 distinct CDR3 sequences, approximately 6.4% seen once. This clonotype was counted a few times. The receptor's source is a male patient between 2 and 10 years old who had a stem cell transplant for acute lymphoblastic leukemia, so the T cells may come from the graft donor. This specimen was PBMCs, mostly from graft donor cells, taken 360 days after TCRalphabeta/CD19-depleted stem cell transplant.

CDR3 sequence (DNA): TGCAGCGTAAGGGGACTAGCGGGCGGGACCTCCTACGAGCAGTACTTC. Its protein product is CSVRGLAGGTSYEQYF. The chain employs TRBV29-1 and TRBJ2-7; 12 nucleotides align to TRBD2. In germline, CDR1 is SQVTM, CDR2 ANQGSEA. With V trimmed by 6 bases and J by 0 bases, 9 bases remained unmatched. This CDR3 is built from 16 residues.